This T cell receptor (beta chain) comes out of a study of cytomegalovirus exposure and HLA in healthy donors. As for this clone: Its matching antigen is unknown.

The study ran its PCR with 60 Vbeta and 13 Jbeta primers. Repertoires were generated with immunoSEQ multiplex PCR, while TCRdb's copy carries only in-frame clones and drops some. The listing contains approximately 110,000 clones. The V and J ends lost 8 bases and 0 bases respectively, with 16 bases between them. Germline V gives CDR1 MNHEY, CDR2 SMNVEV (reference sequence). The CDR3 runs 15 residues. Study-level findings and limits: No immune exposure information besides CMV serostatus was available.

The receptor was derived from a man aged 18 to 30 in good health and CMV-seronegative. The sample consisted of PBMCs. The chain recombines TRBV27 with TRBJ1-1; tentative D call: TRBD1 (6 bases). The CDR3 DNA follows: TGTGCCAGCCGTCTACGAGGGGGATTGAACACTGAAGCTTTCTTT. This gives the protein CASRLRGGLNTEAFF.